The subject of this entry is one T cell receptor beta chain. What it binds is unknown. 60 Vbeta and 13 Jbeta primers were used in PCR. Sequenced by immunoSEQ multiplex PCR; TCRdb stores in-frame clones only, minus some. Of roughly 200,000 clones listed, roughly four fifths were seen once; the top ten hold 2.9%. This sample was taken from a study of cytomegalovirus exposure and HLA in healthy donors. Between the trimmed V and J ends, which lost 0 bases and 1 base, there was a span of 21 bases. The CDR3 totals 20 residues. Germline V gives CDR1 MGHRA, CDR2 YSYEKL. General observations from the study: Later analysis identified a missense DCLRE1C variant that was linked to TCR beta V- and J-gene trimming. The study flagged about 150 TCR beta chains as cytomegalovirus-associated.

The sequence was collected from a male donor in good health and CMV-seronegative. J is TRBJ2-2 and V is TRBV4-1; TRBD2 is a possible D gene (7 bases). Sample: PBMCs. The CDR3 spells CASSQEYGGGHSLNTGELFF. CDR3 bases: TGCGCCAGCAGCCAAGAATACGGCGGGGGACACTCCCTGAACACCGGGGAGCTGTTTTTT.